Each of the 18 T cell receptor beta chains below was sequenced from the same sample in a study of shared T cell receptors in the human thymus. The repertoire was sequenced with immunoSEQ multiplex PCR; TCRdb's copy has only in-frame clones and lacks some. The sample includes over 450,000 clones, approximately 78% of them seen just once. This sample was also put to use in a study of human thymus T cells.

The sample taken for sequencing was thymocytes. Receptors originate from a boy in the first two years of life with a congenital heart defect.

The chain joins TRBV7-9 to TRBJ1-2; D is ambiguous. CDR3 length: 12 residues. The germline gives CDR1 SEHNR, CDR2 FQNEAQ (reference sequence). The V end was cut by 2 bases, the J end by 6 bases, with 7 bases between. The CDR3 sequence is CASSLWRNGYTF. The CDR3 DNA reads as TGTGCCAGCAGCTTATGGCGGAATGGCTACACCTTC.

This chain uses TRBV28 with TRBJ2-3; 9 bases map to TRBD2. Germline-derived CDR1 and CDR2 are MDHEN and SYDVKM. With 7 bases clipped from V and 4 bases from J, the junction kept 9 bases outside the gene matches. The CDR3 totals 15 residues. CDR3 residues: CASTAGTSIPDTQYF. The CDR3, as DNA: TGTGCCAGCACCGCCGGGACTAGCATCCCAGATACGCAGTATTTT.

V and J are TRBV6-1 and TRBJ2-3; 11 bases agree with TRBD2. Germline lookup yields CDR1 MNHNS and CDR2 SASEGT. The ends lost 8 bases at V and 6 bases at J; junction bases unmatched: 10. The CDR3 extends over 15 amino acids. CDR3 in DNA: TGTGCCAGCGAAAGACTAGCGGGGACCCGGGATACGCAGTATTTT. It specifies CASERLAGTRDTQYF.

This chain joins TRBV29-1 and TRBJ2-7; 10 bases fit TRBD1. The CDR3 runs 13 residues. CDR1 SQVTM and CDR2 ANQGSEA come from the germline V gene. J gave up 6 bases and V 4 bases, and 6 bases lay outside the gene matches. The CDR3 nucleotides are TGCAGCGTTGCGGCAGGGACAGGGGTCGAGCAGTACTTC. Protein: CSVAAGTGVEQYF.

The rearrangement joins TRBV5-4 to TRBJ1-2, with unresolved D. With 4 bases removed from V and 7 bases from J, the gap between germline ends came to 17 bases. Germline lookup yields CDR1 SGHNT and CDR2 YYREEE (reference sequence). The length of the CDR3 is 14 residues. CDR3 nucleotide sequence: TGTGCCAGCAGCCCGAGGGAGGCCGGTTGTGGCTACACCTTC. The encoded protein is CASSPREAGCGYTF.

The CDR3 is CASSEQGASGTGELFF. CDR3 DNA sequence: TGCGCCAGCAGTGAACAGGGGGCATCGGGCACCGGGGAGCTGTTTTTT. The genes are TRBV10-1 and TRBJ2-2; 9 bases agree with TRBD1. V lost 3 bases to trimming and J lost 4 bases; unmatched junction nucleotides: 6. The CDR3 is 16 amino acids. Germline V gives CDR1 WNHNN, CDR2 SYGVQD (reference sequence).

CDR3 sequence (DNA): TGTGCCAGCAGCTTGTTCGGTAATCAGCCCCAGCATTTT. It translates to CASSLFGNQPQHF. The V call is TRBV5-6, the J call TRBJ1-5; no clear D gene. The germline V gene encodes CDR1 SGHDT and CDR2 YYEEEE. The CDR3 extends over 13 amino acids. The V and J ends lost 1 base and 4 bases respectively, with 6 bases between them.

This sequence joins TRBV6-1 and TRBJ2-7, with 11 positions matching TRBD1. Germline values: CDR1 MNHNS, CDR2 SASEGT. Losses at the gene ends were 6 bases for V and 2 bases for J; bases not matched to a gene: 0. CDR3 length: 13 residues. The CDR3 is CASRDRGPYEQYF. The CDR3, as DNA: TGTGCCAGCAGGGACAGGGGGCCCTACGAGCAGTACTTC.

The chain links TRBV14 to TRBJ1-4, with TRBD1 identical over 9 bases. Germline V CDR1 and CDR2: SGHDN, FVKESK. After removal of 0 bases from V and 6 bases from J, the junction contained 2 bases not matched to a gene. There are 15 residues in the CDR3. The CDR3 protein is CASSQEDRGYEKLFF. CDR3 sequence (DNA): TGTGCCAGCAGCCAAGAGGACAGGGGATATGAAAAACTGTTTTTT.

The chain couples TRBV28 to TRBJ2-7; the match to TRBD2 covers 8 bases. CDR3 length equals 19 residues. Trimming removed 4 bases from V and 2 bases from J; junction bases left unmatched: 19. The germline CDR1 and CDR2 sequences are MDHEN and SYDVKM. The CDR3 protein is CASSCQEEDEAGGAYEQYF. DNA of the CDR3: TGTGCCAGCAGTTGCCAGGAAGAGGATGAGGCGGGAGGAGCCTACGAGCAGTACTTC.

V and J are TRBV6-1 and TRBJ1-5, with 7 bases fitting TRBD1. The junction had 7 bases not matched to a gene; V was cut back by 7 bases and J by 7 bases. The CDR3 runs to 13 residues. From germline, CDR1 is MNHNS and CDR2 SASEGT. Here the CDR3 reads CASIYRGGQPQHF. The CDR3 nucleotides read TGTGCCAGCATTTACAGGGGTGGGCAGCCCCAGCATTTT.

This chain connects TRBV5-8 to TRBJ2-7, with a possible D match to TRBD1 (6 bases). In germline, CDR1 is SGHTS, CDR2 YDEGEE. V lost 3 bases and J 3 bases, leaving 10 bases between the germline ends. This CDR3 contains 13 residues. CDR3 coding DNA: TGTGCCAGCAGCTCTACAGGGATCTACGAGCAGTACTTC. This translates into CASSSTGIYEQYF.

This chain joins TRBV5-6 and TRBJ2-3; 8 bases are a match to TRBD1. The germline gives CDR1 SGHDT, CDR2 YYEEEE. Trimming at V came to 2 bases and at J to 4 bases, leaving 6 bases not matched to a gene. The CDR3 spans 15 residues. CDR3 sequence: CASSLPGQVPDTQYF. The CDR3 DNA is TGTGCCAGCAGCTTACCGGGACAGGTCCCAGATACGCAGTATTTT. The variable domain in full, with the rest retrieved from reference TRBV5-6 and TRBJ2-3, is DAGVTQSPTHLIKTRGQQVTLRCSPKSGHDTVSWYQQALGQGPQFIFQYYEEEERQRGNFPDRFSGHQFPNYSSELNVNALLLGDSALYLCASSLPGQVPDTQYFGPGTRLTVL.

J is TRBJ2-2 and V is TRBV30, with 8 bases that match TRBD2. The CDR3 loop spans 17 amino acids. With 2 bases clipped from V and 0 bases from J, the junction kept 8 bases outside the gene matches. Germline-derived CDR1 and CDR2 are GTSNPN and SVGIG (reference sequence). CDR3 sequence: CAWSSTAGLANTGELFF. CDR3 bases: TGTGCCTGGAGTTCAACGGCGGGACTAGCGAACACCGGGGAGCTGTTTTTT.

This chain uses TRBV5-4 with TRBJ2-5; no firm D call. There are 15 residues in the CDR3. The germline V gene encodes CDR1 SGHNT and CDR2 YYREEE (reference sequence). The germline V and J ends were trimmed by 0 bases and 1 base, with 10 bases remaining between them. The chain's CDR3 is CASSLANLLQETQYF. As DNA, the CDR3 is TGTGCCAGCAGCTTGGCGAACTTGCTCCAAGAGACCCAGTACTTC. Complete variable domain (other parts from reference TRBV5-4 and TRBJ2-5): ETGVTQSPTHLIKTRGQQVTLRCSSQSGHNTVSWYQQALGQGPQFIFQYYREEENGRGNFPPRFSGLQFPNYSSELNVNALELDDSALYLCASSLANLLQETQYFGPGTRLLVL.

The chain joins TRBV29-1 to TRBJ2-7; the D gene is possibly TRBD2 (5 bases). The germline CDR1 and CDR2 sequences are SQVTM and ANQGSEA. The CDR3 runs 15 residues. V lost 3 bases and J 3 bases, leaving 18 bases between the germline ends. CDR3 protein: CSVEAPKNRGYEQYF. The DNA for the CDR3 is TGCAGCGTTGAGGCCCCCAAAAACCGGGGCTACGAGCAGTACTTC.

The CDR3 region is CASSLGAGMNTEAFF. CDR3 nucleotides: TGTGCCAGCAGCTTAGGGGCAGGGATGAACACTGAAGCTTTCTTT. The V gene is TRBV5-4, the J gene TRBJ1-1, with D tentatively TRBD1 (5 bases). Trimming left V 2 bases short and J 0 bases short, with 11 bases between. Germline loops: CDR1 SGHNT, CDR2 YYREEE (reference sequence). The CDR3 length is 15 residues. Using reference TRBV5-4 and TRBJ1-1 for the parts outside the CDR3, the full variable domain is ETGVTQSPTHLIKTRGQQVTLRCSSQSGHNTVSWYQQALGQGPQFIFQYYREEENGRGNFPPRFSGLQFPNYSSELNVNALELDDSALYLCASSLGAGMNTEAFFGQGTRLTVV.

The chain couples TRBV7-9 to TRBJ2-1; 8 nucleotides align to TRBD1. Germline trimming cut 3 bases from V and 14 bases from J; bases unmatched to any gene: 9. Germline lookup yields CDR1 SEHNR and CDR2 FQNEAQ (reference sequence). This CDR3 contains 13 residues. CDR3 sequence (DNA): TGTGCCAGCAGCTTTCGCAGGGGGCAGCGGGAGTTCTTC. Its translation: CASSFRRGQREFF.